Listed below are T cell receptor beta chains from one sample, sequenced in a study of blood T cell repertoires in COVID-19. Sequencing used immunoSEQ multiplex PCR; TCRdb keeps in-frame clones, though not all of them. The data contain about 190,000 clones, around 89% of them singletons. Sequencing input: peripheral blood. The receptors derive from a man aged 45-65 years with acute or convalescent COVID-19. The CDR3 runs from the conserved cysteine through the conserved F or W. The order of the fields is V gene, D gene, clone size, J gene, CDR3 DNA, CDR3 protein. D genes are given only for firm matches. Size tells how often a clone was seen (once, few, many) or the class of an expanded clone, and some rows leave it out.

V: TRBV21-1; D: .; size: .; J: TRBJ2-7; DNA: TGTGCCAGCAACGGTGGGGTACAGGGCGCTACTTACGAGCAGTACTTC; CDR3: CASNGGVQGATYEQYF
V: TRBV27; D: TRBD2; size: .; J: TRBJ2-5; DNA: TGTGCCACCGCCGGGACTACCTTTGAGACCCAGTACTTC; CDR3: CATAGTTFETQYF
V: TRBV4-3; D: TRBD2; size: .; J: TRBJ2-3; DNA: TGCGCCAGCAGCCAAGATCCCGTGACTAGCGGGGGGCGGGTTTCCACAGATACGCAGTATTTT; CDR3: CASSQDPVTSGGRVSTDTQYF
V: TRBV28; D: .; size: .; J: TRBJ1-1; DNA: TGTGCCAGCAGTGCCACAAGGCGGAGTGAAGCTTTCTTT; CDR3: CASSATRRSEAFF
V: TRBV28; D: .; size: .; J: TRBJ2-5; DNA: TGTGCCAGCCTTGGCCAGCGGCAAGAGACCCAGTACTTC; CDR3: CASLGQRQETQYF
V: TRBV4-1; D: TRBD2; size: .; J: TRBJ2-5; DNA: TGCGCCAGCAGCCAGTCGGCCTCTAGCGGGAGGGCCATGGGGGAGACCCAGTACTTC; CDR3: CASSQSASSGRAMGETQYF
V: TRBV7-3; D: .; size: .; J: TRBJ2-7; DNA: TGTGCCAGCAGCTTAGGAGGGGGCGGCGGCTACGAGCAGTACTTC; CDR3: CASSLGGGGGYEQYF
V: TRBV4-2; D: .; size: .; J: TRBJ2-5; DNA: TGTGCCAGCAGCCAAGAGCGGGGACCCTCCCAAGAGACCCAGTACTTC; CDR3: CASSQERGPSQETQYF
V: TRBV20-1; D: TRBD2; size: once; J: TRBJ2-1; DNA: TGCAGTGCTAGTTTAGCGGGCGATTTCTACAATGAGCAGTTCTTC; CDR3: CSASLAGDFYNEQFF
V: TRBV28; D: .; size: .; J: TRBJ1-2; DNA: TGTGCCAGCACCTCCGGGGTGCACAGTTACGGCTACACCTTC; CDR3: CASTSGVHSYGYTF
V: TRBV27; D: TRBD1; size: .; J: TRBJ1-1; DNA: TGTGCCAGCAGTTTACGACAGGGGGCGGGGGACACTGAAGCTTTCTTT; CDR3: CASSLRQGAGDTEAFF
V: TRBV7-3; D: .; size: few; J: TRBJ2-5; DNA: TGTGCCAGCAGCTTGTTAGCGGAAGAGACCCAGTACTTC; CDR3: CASSLLAEETQYF
V: TRBV28; D: TRBD2; size: .; J: TRBJ2-3; DNA: TGTGCCAGCAGTCCAGGAGCGGGAGGGCCGGGGGGCACAGATACGCAGTATTTT; CDR3: CASSPGAGGPGGTDTQYF
V: TRBV28; D: TRBD2; size: .; J: TRBJ2-3; DNA: TGTGCCAGCAGTCTGGCGGTGGGCGGGGGGTCAGATACGCAGTATTTT; CDR3: CASSLAVGGGSDTQYF
V: TRBV6-5; D: TRBD1; size: .; J: TRBJ1-2; DNA: TGTGCCAGCCGGGACAGGGAGAACTATGGCTACACCTTC; CDR3: CASRDRENYGYTF
V: TRBV7-8; D: TRBD2; size: .; J: TRBJ2-1; DNA: TGTGCCAGCAGCTACAATGGAGCGGGAGCCTCCCCGCATGAGCAGTTCTTC; CDR3: CASSYNGAGASPHEQFF
V: TRBV4-2; D: TRBD1; size: .; J: TRBJ2-5; DNA: TGTGCCAGCAGCCAAGTGCCTGGGACAGGGGTGAGAGAGACCCAGTACTTC; CDR3: CASSQVPGTGVRETQYF
V: TRBV10-3; D: .; size: .; J: TRBJ2-3; DNA: TGTGCCATCAGTGAGAGGGAGAGCACAGATACGCAGTATTTT; CDR3: CAISERESTDTQYF
V: TRBV9; D: TRBD1; size: .; J: TRBJ1-1; DNA: TGTGCCAGCAGCGTAGGGGGACAGGGGTATACTGAAGCTTTCTTT; CDR3: CASSVGGQGYTEAFF
V: TRBV7-9; D: .; size: .; J: TRBJ1-3; DNA: TGTGCCAGCAGCTCCGTGAGCTCTGGAAACACCATATATTTT; CDR3: CASSSVSSGNTIYF
V: TRBV28; D: TRBD1; size: once; J: TRBJ1-3; DNA: TGTGCCAGTCGACAGGGTACCAGCTCTGGAAACACCATATATTTT; CDR3: CASRQGTSSGNTIYF
V: TRBV29-1; D: .; size: .; J: TRBJ2-7; DNA: TGCAGCGTGACCCAGGGAAGGGTAGTCTACGAGCAGTACTTC; CDR3: CSVTQGRVVYEQYF
V: TRBV11-2; D: .; size: .; J: TRBJ2-1; DNA: TGTGCCAGCAGCTTTAGCGGAAGCTCCTACAATGAGCAGTTCTTC; CDR3: CASSFSGSSYNEQFF
V: TRBV7-3; D: TRBD1; size: .; J: TRBJ1-3; DNA: TGTGCCACCACAGGGGTCAACTACTCTGGAAACACCATATATTTT; CDR3: CATTGVNYSGNTIYF
V: TRBV15; D: .; size: .; J: TRBJ2-5; DNA: TGTGCCACCAGCAAAGCAAAAGAGACCCAGTACTTC; CDR3: CATSKAKETQYF
V: TRBV19; D: TRBD1; size: .; J: TRBJ2-1; DNA: TGTGCCAGTAACTGGGGGACAGGGGAACACAATGAGCAGTTCTTC; CDR3: CASNWGTGEHNEQFF
V: TRBV10-3; D: TRBD2; size: .; J: TRBJ2-1; DNA: TGTGCCATCAGTGAGGGCCTAGCGGGGACCTACAATGAGCAGTTCTTC; CDR3: CAISEGLAGTYNEQFF
V: TRBV2; D: .; size: .; J: TRBJ1-1; DNA: TGTGCCAGCAGTGTAACAGAACAAAGCACTGAAGCTTTCTTT; CDR3: CASSVTEQSTEAFF
V: TRBV19; D: TRBD1; size: .; J: TRBJ2-1; DNA: TGTGCCAGTAGTATGAGAACAGGGGTATCCTACAATGAGCAGTTCTTC; CDR3: CASSMRTGVSYNEQFF
V: TRBV19; D: .; size: .; J: TRBJ2-3; DNA: TGTGCCAGTAGTATCGCCCGGTCAGATACGCAGTATTTT; CDR3: CASSIARSDTQYF
V: TRBV5-1; D: .; size: .; J: TRBJ2-5; DNA: TGCGCCAGCAGCTTCAAAGGGGATACTCAAGAGACCCAGTACTTC; CDR3: CASSFKGDTQETQYF
V: TRBV18; D: TRBD1; size: .; J: TRBJ2-4; DNA: TGTGCCAGCTCACCACTGAGTGGACAGGGGGCCAAAAACATTCAGTACTTC; CDR3: CASSPLSGQGAKNIQYF
V: TRBV19; D: .; size: .; J: TRBJ2-1; DNA: TGTGCCAGTACCCCGACAGGTTCTGCCTACAATGAGCAGTTCTTC; CDR3: CASTPTGSAYNEQFF
V: TRBV5-1; D: TRBD1; size: .; J: TRBJ1-2; DNA: TGCGCCAGCAGCAGGGGACAGGACTATTGGGGTGAGGGCTACACCTTC; CDR3: CASSRGQDYWGEGYTF
V: TRBV18; D: .; size: .; J: TRBJ2-3; DNA: TGTGCCAGCTCACCACTCGCAGGGAACACAGATACGCAGTATTTT; CDR3: CASSPLAGNTDTQYF
V: TRBV4-1; D: .; size: .; J: TRBJ2-7; DNA: TGCGCCAGCAGCCAAGTTCCTAGCGAAGAGGGCTACGAGCAGTACTTC; CDR3: CASSQVPSEEGYEQYF
V: TRBV24-1; D: TRBD1; size: few; J: TRBJ2-7; DNA: TGTGCCACCAGTGATTCCTCCGGGACAGGGGCTTCTTACGAGCAGTACTTC; CDR3: CATSDSSGTGASYEQYF
V: TRBV27; D: TRBD1; size: .; J: TRBJ2-6; DNA: TGTGCCAGCAGCCGCTTCCTCAGGACAGGGGGCTCACTCTCTCTCTCTGGGGCCAACGTCCTGACTTTC; CDR3: CASSRFLRTGGSLSLSGANVLTF
V: TRBV10-3; D: TRBD1; size: once; J: TRBJ2-5; DNA: TGTGCCATCAGGCCGGACAGGGCCGGTGAGACCCAGTACTTC; CDR3: CAIRPDRAGETQYF
V: TRBV19; D: .; size: .; J: TRBJ1-1; DNA: TGTGCCAGTAGTCCACACAGGGACACTGAAGCTTTCTTT; CDR3: CASSPHRDTEAFF
V: TRBV2; D: .; size: .; J: TRBJ1-1; DNA: TGTGCCAGCAGCGCCTTAGGCGGGGCTACACCTGAAGCTTTCTTT; CDR3: CASSALGGATPEAFF
V: TRBV2; D: .; size: .; J: TRBJ2-5; DNA: TGTGCCAGCAGTGAGGGCTCGGGCAGGGCCCTCGGGACCCAGTACTTC; CDR3: CASSEGSGRALGTQYF
V: TRBV5-5; D: TRBD1; size: .; J: TRBJ1-2; DNA: TGTGCCAGCAGGCACGACCCGGGACAGCTCTATGGCTACACCTTC; CDR3: CASRHDPGQLYGYTF
V: TRBV28; D: TRBD2; size: .; J: TRBJ2-1; DNA: TGTGCCAGCAGCCCTGCCTTCCCGGGACTAGCGGAGTACAATGAGCAGTTCTTC; CDR3: CASSPAFPGLAEYNEQFF
V: TRBV11-2; D: TRBD1; size: .; J: TRBJ2-7; DNA: TGTGCCAGCAGCTTTTCAGGGGGCGCATACGAGCAGTACTTC; CDR3: CASSFSGGAYEQYF